This T cell receptor beta chain was identified during a study of T cell repertoires in cytomegalovirus infection. This clonotype was recorded many times. Its antigen remains unidentified. Trimming took off 0 bases at V and 2 bases at J, with 7 bases between the two ends. Germline CDR1 SGHVS, CDR2 FQNEAQ. CDR3 length: 14 residues. Study-level points and caveats: HLA-C-restricted, CMV-specific TCR beta clonotypes were dominant ex vivo. Of the TCR beta families, the public ones yielded a cumulative frequency that identified carriers of CMV plus the relevant HLA.

TCRdb redid the calling of the reads with MiXCR, one entry per CDR3 protein. The table records 700,000 to 850,000 distinct CDR3 sequences, over 25% of them present only once. The chain carries TRBV7-8 and TRBJ1-2, with D unclear. The sequencing used cultured CD8+ T cells from PBMCs, collected from culture after CMV antigen stimulation. This TCR was sampled from a human donor in good health (CMV status not recorded). Some clones in this sample may be carry-over from other donors' samples. The CDR3 sequence is CASSLAVLNYGYTF. Written as DNA, the CDR3 is TGTGCCAGCAGCTTAGCAGTCCTCAACTATGGCTACACCTTC.